This is a list of T cell receptor beta chains from one sample in a study of blood T cell repertoires in COVID-19. Data came from immunoSEQ multiplex PCR; TCRdb stores just in-frame clones and leaves some out. The table records roughly 390,000 clones, around 87% of them present only once. Sequencing used peripheral blood. The receptors derive from a woman aged 25 to 39 with COVID-19, enrolled during active disease. Both conserved end residues are part of each CDR3. Each record gives: D gene, V gene, clone size, J gene, CDR3 protein, CDR3 DNA. D genes are given only for firm matches. Clone sizes are given selectively: once, few, many, or a class where the clone is expanded.

d_call: TRBD1; v_call: TRBV28; clone_size: .; j_call: TRBJ1-2; cdr3_aa: CASSTRRQGANYGYTF; cdr3_nt: TGTGCCAGCAGTACTCGAAGACAGGGAGCTAACTATGGCTACACCTTC
d_call: .; v_call: TRBV19; clone_size: .; j_call: TRBJ2-7; cdr3_aa: CASSDRSYEQYF; cdr3_nt: TGTGCCAGTAGCGACAGGTCCTACGAGCAGTACTTC
d_call: TRBD1; v_call: TRBV29-1; clone_size: .; j_call: TRBJ2-2; cdr3_aa: CSATDRGGTGELFF; cdr3_nt: TGCAGCGCGACGGACAGGGGGGGCACCGGGGAGCTGTTTTTT
d_call: .; v_call: TRBV7-9; clone_size: .; j_call: TRBJ2-7; cdr3_aa: CASSSSQDYEQYF; cdr3_nt: TGTGCCAGCAGCTCCTCCCAGGACTACGAGCAGTACTTC
d_call: .; v_call: TRBV12-3/TRBV12-4; clone_size: .; j_call: TRBJ2-5; cdr3_aa: CASSPDQETQYF; cdr3_nt: TGTGCCAGCAGTCCAGACCAAGAGACCCAGTACTTC
d_call: .; v_call: TRBV5-1; clone_size: .; j_call: TRBJ2-7; cdr3_aa: CASSFDSPYEQYF; cdr3_nt: TGCGCCAGCAGCTTTGACAGTCCCTACGAGCAGTACTTC
d_call: .; v_call: TRBV6-2/TRBV6-3; clone_size: .; j_call: TRBJ1-4; cdr3_aa: CASSYYGQLVEKLFF; cdr3_nt: TGTGCCAGCAGTTACTACGGACAGTTGGTGGAAAAACTGTTTTTT
d_call: .; v_call: TRBV20-1; clone_size: .; j_call: TRBJ1-1; cdr3_aa: CSASRGRNTEAFF; cdr3_nt: TGCAGTGCTAGTAGGGGCAGGAACACTGAAGCTTTCTTT
d_call: .; v_call: TRBV20-1; clone_size: once; j_call: TRBJ2-3; cdr3_aa: CSASFTDTQYF; cdr3_nt: TGCAGTGCTAGCTTCACAGATACGCAGTATTTT
d_call: TRBD1; v_call: TRBV10-3; clone_size: .; j_call: TRBJ1-1; cdr3_aa: CAISETRQGGAEAFF; cdr3_nt: TGTGCCATCAGTGAGACCCGACAGGGTGGCGCTGAAGCTTTCTTT
d_call: .; v_call: TRBV10-1; clone_size: .; j_call: TRBJ2-5; cdr3_aa: CASSESREKETQYF; cdr3_nt: TGCGCCAGCAGTGAGAGCCGGGAGAAAGAGACCCAGTACTTC
d_call: TRBD2; v_call: TRBV5-5; clone_size: .; j_call: TRBJ2-7; cdr3_aa: CASSLERGVSFEQYF; cdr3_nt: TGTGCCAGCAGCTTGGAGCGGGGGGTCAGTTTCGAGCAGTACTTC
d_call: TRBD1; v_call: TRBV2; clone_size: .; j_call: TRBJ1-6; cdr3_aa: CASSYGTANSPLHF; cdr3_nt: TGTGCCAGCAGCTATGGGACAGCTAATTCACCCCTCCACTTT
d_call: TRBD1; v_call: TRBV20-1; clone_size: .; j_call: TRBJ1-1; cdr3_aa: CSASPKDRVALRNTEAFF; cdr3_nt: TGCAGTGCTAGTCCCAAGGACAGGGTGGCCCTCCGGAACACTGAAGCTTTCTTT
d_call: .; v_call: TRBV28; clone_size: .; j_call: TRBJ1-5; cdr3_aa: CASSPRVGQPINQPQHF; cdr3_nt: TGTGCCAGCAGTCCACGGGTAGGACAGCCGATAAATCAGCCCCAGCATTTT
d_call: .; v_call: TRBV14; clone_size: .; j_call: TRBJ1-2; cdr3_aa: CASSQPGSDLYGYTF; cdr3_nt: TGTGCCAGCAGCCAACCAGGGTCGGACCTCTATGGCTACACCTTC
d_call: TRBD2; v_call: TRBV4-1; clone_size: .; j_call: TRBJ2-7; cdr3_aa: CASSQGREGTYEQYF; cdr3_nt: TGCGCCAGCAGCCAGGGGCGGGAGGGTACGTACGAGCAGTACTTC
d_call: .; v_call: TRBV2; clone_size: once; j_call: TRBJ2-3; cdr3_aa: CASSFRDSSTDTQYF; cdr3_nt: TGTGCCAGCAGCTTCCGGGACTCTAGCACAGATACGCAGTATTTT
d_call: .; v_call: TRBV30; clone_size: .; j_call: TRBJ2-4; cdr3_aa: CAWSESHGGFLFKNIQYF; cdr3_nt: TGTGCCTGGAGCGAAAGCCATGGAGGGTTCTTATTCAAAAACATTCAGTACTTC
d_call: TRBD2; v_call: TRBV7-2; clone_size: .; j_call: TRBJ2-2; cdr3_aa: CASSLAAGAGELFF; cdr3_nt: TGTGCCAGCAGCTTAGCAGCGGGAGCCGGGGAGCTGTTTTTT
d_call: .; v_call: TRBV6-5; clone_size: few; j_call: TRBJ1-1; cdr3_aa: CASAAAGARNTEAFF; cdr3_nt: TGTGCCAGCGCCGCTGCAGGGGCGAGGAACACTGAAGCTTTCTTT
d_call: .; v_call: TRBV5-3; clone_size: .; j_call: TRBJ1-2; cdr3_aa: CARRIGLPYGYTF; cdr3_nt: TGTGCCAGAAGGATCGGACTTCCCTATGGCTACACCTTC
d_call: .; v_call: TRBV24-1; clone_size: .; j_call: TRBJ2-5; cdr3_aa: CATGQGDATQYF; cdr3_nt: TGTGCCACGGGCCAGGGCGACGCGACCCAGTACTTC
d_call: TRBD1; v_call: TRBV4-1; clone_size: once; j_call: TRBJ2-1; cdr3_aa: CASSQPRQGADEQFF; cdr3_nt: TGCGCCAGCAGCCAACCCCGACAGGGGGCTGATGAGCAGTTCTTC
d_call: .; v_call: TRBV10-2; clone_size: once; j_call: TRBJ1-4; cdr3_aa: CASSDGEKLFF; cdr3_nt: TGCGCCAGCAGTGACGGTGAAAAACTGTTTTTT
d_call: TRBD1; v_call: TRBV6-5; clone_size: .; j_call: TRBJ2-7; cdr3_aa: CASNSDRGNYEQYF; cdr3_nt: TGTGCCAGCAATTCGGACAGGGGGAACTACGAGCAGTACTTC
d_call: TRBD1; v_call: TRBV10-2; clone_size: .; j_call: TRBJ2-1; cdr3_aa: CASTTGGEQFF; cdr3_nt: TGCGCCAGCACTACAGGGGGTGAGCAGTTCTTC